These 6 T cell receptor beta chains were all obtained from the same sample, sequenced in a study of T cells in Graves' hyperthyroidism and ophthalmopathy. Researchers took RNA transcripts and amplified the TCR beta CDR3 regions from them. First-round RT-PCR targeting the TCR CDR3 was performed with the HTBI primer set. A single record per CDR3 protein comes from TCRdb applying MiXCR to the multiplex PCR reads. This table has about 520,000 distinct CDR3 sequences, more than 20% appearing once. The sample comprised blood. These receptors all come from a man aged 18 to 35 with Graves' hyperthyroidism.

The genes are TRBV6-5 and TRBJ2-5; D not certain. Germline V gene lookup returns CDR1 MNHEY and CDR2 SVGAGI. The V gene lost 7 bases and the J gene lost 1 base, with 16 bases spanning the gap. The CDR3 loop spans 15 amino acids. The CDR3 nucleotides are TGTGCCAGCAAGATTACACCAGACGCCCAAGAGACCCAGTACTTC. It encodes CASKITPDAQETQYF.

This clonotype was found once. The gene calls are TRBV30 and TRBJ2-7; no firm D call. Germline lookup yields CDR1 GTSNPN and CDR2 SVGIG (reference sequence). The CDR3 sequence is 14 residues long. V gave up 0 bases and J gave up 2 bases, with 11 bases separating them. The CDR3 DNA is TGTGCCTGGAGTGTGATCAGGCAAACCTACGAGCAGTACTTC. It yields the protein CAWSVIRQTYEQYF.

Many counts were recorded for this clonotype. The chain uses TRBV28 and TRBJ1-5; a possible D gene is TRBD1 (6 bases). The CDR3 is made up of 13 amino acids. Germline-derived CDR1 and CDR2 are MDHEN and SYDVKM. Deletions cut 1 base from V and 7 bases from J, with 8 bases between. CDR3: CASSLLGAQPQHF. The DNA of the CDR3 is TGTGCCAGCAGTTTATTGGGGGCACAGCCCCAGCATTTT. Complete variable domain (other parts from reference TRBV28 and TRBJ1-5): DVKVTQSSRYLVKRTGEKVFLECVQDMDHENMFWYRQDPGLGLRLIYFSYDVKMKEKGDIPEGYSVSREKKERFSLILESASTNQTSMYLCASSLLGAQPQHFGDGTRLSIL.

The V and J genes are TRBV5-5 and TRBJ2-7; no definite D call. The CDR3 extends over 13 amino acids. CDR1 SGHKS and CDR2 YYEKEE come from the germline V gene (reference sequence). V was trimmed by 4 bases and J by 2 bases, leaving 10 bases between them. The CDR3 nucleotides read TGTGCCAGCAGCCCGGCACTTCCCTACGAGCAGTACTTC. This codes for CASSPALPYEQYF.

The sample holds many counts of this clonotype. The J gene is TRBJ2-7, the V gene TRBV14, with D tentatively TRBD1 (5 bases). The CDR3 length is 17 residues. Germline V gives CDR1 SGHDN, CDR2 FVKESK. The germline V and J ends were trimmed by 4 bases and 2 bases, with 21 bases remaining between them. CDR3 DNA: TGTGCCAGCAGCCCCTTTCCCCCGAAGACAGACCCCTACGAGCAGTACTTC. Protein sequence: CASSPFPPKTDPYEQYF.

This sequence joins TRBV20-1 and TRBJ2-2, with 10 bases that match TRBD1. Trimming removed 1 base from V and 7 bases from J; junction bases left unmatched: 9. CDR3 length: 16 amino acids. The germline gives CDR1 DFQATT, CDR2 SNEGSKA (reference sequence). CDR3: CSARVDGTGENGELFF. In DNA, the CDR3 is TGCAGTGCTAGAGTGGATGGGACAGGGGAGAACGGGGAGCTGTTTTTT.